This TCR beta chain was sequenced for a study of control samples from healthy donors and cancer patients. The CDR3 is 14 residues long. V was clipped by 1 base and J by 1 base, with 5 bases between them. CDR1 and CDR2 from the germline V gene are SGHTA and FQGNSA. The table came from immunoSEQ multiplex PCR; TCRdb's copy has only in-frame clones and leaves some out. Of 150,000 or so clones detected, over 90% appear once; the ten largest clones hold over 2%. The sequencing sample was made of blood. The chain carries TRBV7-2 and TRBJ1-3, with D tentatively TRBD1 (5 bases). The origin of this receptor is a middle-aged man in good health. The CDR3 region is CASSLDRSGNTIYF. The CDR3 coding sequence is TGTGCCAGCAGCTTAGACAGGTCTGGAAACACCATATATTTT.